These 5 T cell receptor beta chains were all obtained from the same sample, sequenced in a study of cytomegalovirus exposure and HLA in healthy donors. Profiled with immunoSEQ multiplex PCR; TCRdb holds only in-frame clones, not every one. The sample has 150,000 to 200,000 clones, 84% seen once. The sample consisted of PBMCs. These receptors were obtained from a man aged 30-40 years in good health and CMV-seropositive.

This clone has only one observation. The CDR3 nucleotides read TGTGCCAGCAGCTTAGGACCCCCCCGTGTCAGCTCCTACGAGCAGTACTTC. Protein sequence: CASSLGPPRVSSYEQYF. V and J are TRBV13 and TRBJ2-7; D not resolved. The germline V and J ends were trimmed by 0 bases and 0 bases, with 15 bases remaining between them. The CDR3 totals 17 residues. Germline CDR1 reads PRHDT; CDR2 reads FYEKMQ (reference sequence). The variable domain in full, completed from reference TRBV13 and TRBJ2-7, reads AAGVIQSPRHLIKEKRETATLKCYPIPRHDTVYWYQQGPGQDPQFLISFYEKMQSDKGSIPDRFSAQQFSDYHSELNMSSLELGDSALYFCASSLGPPRVSSYEQYFGPGTRLTVT.

The V gene is TRBV7-9, the J gene TRBJ2-1; 7 bases line up with TRBD2. Germline V lookup: CDR1 SEHNR, CDR2 FQNEAQ (reference sequence). The CDR3 is 14 amino acids. The ends lost 5 bases at V and 9 bases at J; junction bases unmatched: 10. This CDR3 is CASSPWTSTGEQFF. The CDR3 DNA reads as TGTGCCAGCAGCCCTTGGACTAGTACGGGTGAGCAGTTCTTC.

The V call is TRBV18, the J call TRBJ2-2; D is possibly TRBD1 (5 bases). CDR3 size: 16 residues. The V gene's germline CDR1 is KGHSH and CDR2 LQKENI. Deletions cut 1 base from V and 3 bases from J, with 12 bases between. For the CDR3, the DNA is TGTGCCAGCTCACCACGGGCGGACACATACACCGGGGAGCTGTTTTTT. This encodes CASSPRADTYTGELFF.

The gene calls are TRBV5-4 and TRBJ2-7; 8 nucleotides agree with TRBD1. Germline V gene lookup returns CDR1 SGHNT and CDR2 YYREEE (reference sequence). This CDR3 contains 15 residues. J lost 4 bases, V lost 4 bases, and 10 bases had no gene match. The CDR3 DNA is TGTGCCAGCAGCCCCGGCGGACAGGGTAGTTACGAGCAGTACTTC. It specifies CASSPGGQGSYEQYF.

The V call is TRBV6-6, the J call TRBJ2-7; D could derive from TRBD1 or TRBD2 (5 bases each). V gave up 4 bases and J gave up 2 bases, with 15 bases separating them. Germline CDR1 reads MNHNY; CDR2 reads SVGAGI (reference sequence). CDR3 size: 15 residues. CDR3 protein: CASSFSGPVTYEQYF. The CDR3 region has the DNA TGTGCCAGCAGTTTCTCGGGGCCCGTGACCTACGAGCAGTACTTC.